This TCR beta chain was identified in a study of blood T cells in healthy people across ages (dated by TCRdb to the mid-2010s). With respect to the entire study: In model experiments, roughly one uniquely barcoded TCR beta cDNA molecule per two T cells was captured by template switching. To avoid experimental bias, donors of different ages were randomly spread across the sequencing lanes. For two donors (one aged 18 to 30 and one aged 80 or older), the study analyzed two additional independent replicas of 1 million unique cDNA reads from the same blood draw. To track age-related changes in TCR beta repertoire diversity, the study relied on deep sequencing normalized with unique cDNA molecular identifiers. The donors were divided into four age groups: young (average around 15 years), middle-aged (approximately 39), aged (around 67) and long-lived (about 90).

Remarks on this clonotype: The clone's antigen remains unknown. No clone much larger than this one lies a single base away; base qualities are absent.

Spanning cysteine to phenylalanine, the CDR3 consists of 15 amino acids. This entry keeps only the CDR3 DNA: 45 bases, framed from base 1. CDR1 SEHNR and CDR2 FQNEAQ are derived from the germline V gene (reference sequence). What the study reported, not specific to this receptor: Compared with the aged group, the long-lived group had more naive CD4+ T cells, fewer expanded clones and increased TCR diversity, suggesting age selection. Estimates of total diversity based on one million sequenced T cells were considered lower bounds and underestimates. Because profiling used bulk unsorted PBMCs, naive and antigen-experienced compartments could not be compared conclusively. The CMV infection status of donors was not known, potentially confounding age-related changes in expanded clonotypes. A strong correlation was found between observed TCR beta diversity and the percentage of naive T cells measured by flow cytometry. As age increased, observed TCR beta diversity per million T cells dropped in a roughly linear way, and a significant reduction was already evident by age 40.

The roughly 39 donors, aged roughly 6 to 95 years, were systemically healthy Caucasian individuals from Russia. Each donor gave around 9.8 milliliters of peripheral blood, collected into EDTA-treated Vacutainer tubes. Ficoll-Paque density-gradient centrifugation was used to isolate PBMCs, with at least 6 million per sample. Trizol reagent was used to extract total RNA from the PBMCs, yielding at least 5.5 micrograms per sample. The percentages of naive CD45RAhigh/CD27high T cells were determined by flow cytometry on a PBMC aliquot from every donor. Library preparation was by 5' RACE. Sequencing instrument: Illumina HiSeq 2500. A second roughly 6 to 12 cycle PCR used a sample-barcoded 5' primer and a J-beta primer mix. A template-switch 5' adaptor carrying 12 random nucleotides introduced a unique molecular identifier onto each TCR beta cDNA molecule. Each sample yielded at least 2.5 million CDR3-containing paired-end reads. All of the RNA was converted into first-strand cDNA using the Mint cDNA synthesis kit, with a TRBC-specific oligonucleotide serving as the primer. After uracil-DNA glycosylase treatment, a first 18-cycle PCR used universal primers M1SS and BC2_uni_R on all cDNA. Per the source publication's procedure: Normalization of each sample was performed by random selection of 1 million high-quality reads, each carrying a distinct molecular identifier. Instead of being binned into consensus sequences, reads that shared molecular identifiers were thrown out. MiTCR, set to a Q25 quality threshold and the strictest error-elimination algorithm, was used for CDR3 identification, clonotype clustering and error correction. A nonparametric unseen species model with Euler transformation was used to estimate a lower bound on total TCR beta diversity. Starting from the raw public reads, TCRdb applied fastp trimming at Q25, assembled clones with MiXCR and retained in-frame beta chains. When rows share a CDR3 protein, they turn into one entry using the most common DNA and genes. The V and J calls here are based on TCRdb, not the publication. The sample includes about 1.8 million distinct CDR3 sequences, with around half observed a single time. Around 2.1% of the sample goes to the ten largest clones.

Material: blood. The receptor comes from a woman aged 40 to 49 in good health. Recombination linked TRBV7-9 to TRBJ2-4; matching of 7 bases hints at TRBD1 as the D gene. Judging by the DNA end, TRBJ2-7 fits better; the J call may be wrong. The DNA sequence reads TGTGCCAGCAGCTGGGGAGGACAGGAACCCTACGAGCAGTACTTC. Its translation is CASSWGGQEPYEQYF.